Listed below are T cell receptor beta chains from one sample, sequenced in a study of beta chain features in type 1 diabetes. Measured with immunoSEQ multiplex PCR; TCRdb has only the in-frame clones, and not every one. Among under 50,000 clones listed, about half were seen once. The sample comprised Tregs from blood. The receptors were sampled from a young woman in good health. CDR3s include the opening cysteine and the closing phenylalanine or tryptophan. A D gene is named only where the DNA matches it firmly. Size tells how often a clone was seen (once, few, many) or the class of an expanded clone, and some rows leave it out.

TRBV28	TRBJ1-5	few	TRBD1	CASSLRQGTGPQHF	TGTGCCAGCAGTTTGCGACAGGGGACAGGGCCCCAGCATTTT
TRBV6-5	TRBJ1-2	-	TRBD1	CASILDAGTGHGYTF	TGTGCCAGCATTCTAGACGCCGGGACAGGCCATGGCTACACCTTC
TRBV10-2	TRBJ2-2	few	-	CASSVLGGGTGELFF	TGCGCCAGCAGTGTCCTAGGGGGGGGCACCGGGGAGCTGTTTTTT
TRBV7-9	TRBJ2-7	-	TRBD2	CASSLTPSPGGSREQYF	TGTGCCAGCAGCTTAACCCCCTCCCCGGGAGGGTCGAGGGAGCAGTACTTC
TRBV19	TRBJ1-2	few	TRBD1	CASSREGRGQYGYGYTF	TGTGCCAGTAGTCGAGAGGGCAGGGGGCAATACGGCTATGGCTACACCTTC
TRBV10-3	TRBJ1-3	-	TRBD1	CAISERGPTGLGNTIYF	TGTGCCATCAGTGAAAGGGGACCGACAGGGCTTGGAAACACCATATATTTT
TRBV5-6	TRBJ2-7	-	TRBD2	CASSSLLRLAGVSYEQYF	TGTGCCAGCAGCTCCCTTTTGCGACTAGCGGGAGTTTCCTACGAGCAGTACTTC
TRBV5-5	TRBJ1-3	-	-	CASSLYSSGNTIYF	TGTGCCAGCAGCTTGTACTCCTCTGGAAACACCATATATTTT
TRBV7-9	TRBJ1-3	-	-	CASSFTRGSSGNTIYF	TGTGCCAGCAGCTTCACGCGGGGCAGCTCTGGAAACACCATATATTTT
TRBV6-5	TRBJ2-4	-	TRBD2	CATTDGGNIQYF	TGTGCCACAACCGACGGGGGGAACATTCAGTACTTC
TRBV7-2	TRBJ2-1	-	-	CASSPGLANGVEQFF	TGTGCCAGCAGTCCGGGACTGGCCAACGGGGTTGAGCAGTTCTTC
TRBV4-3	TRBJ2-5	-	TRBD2	CASSQAAAGGSHLYF	TGCGCCAGCAGCCAAGCTGCAGCGGGAGGGTCCCATTTGTACTTC
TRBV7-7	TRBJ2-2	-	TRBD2	CASSLVGGLENTGELFF	TGTGCTAGCAGCTTAGTCGGCGGACTAGAGAACACCGGGGAGCTGTTTTTT
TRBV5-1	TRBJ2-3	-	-	CASSFQGQILVDTQYF	TGCGCCAGCAGCTTTCAGGGGCAGATATTGGTAGATACGCAGTATTTT
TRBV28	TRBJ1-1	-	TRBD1	CASRLGGTGGRETEAFF	TGTGCCAGCAGGTTAGGCGGGACAGGGGGCAGGGAAACTGAAGCTTTCTTT
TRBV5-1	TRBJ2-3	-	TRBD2	CASSSPGLAGGVTDTQYF	TGCGCCAGCAGCTCCCCCGGACTAGCGGGAGGGGTCACAGATACGCAGTATTTT
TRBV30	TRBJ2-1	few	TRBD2	CAWSYSGGFSYNEQFF	TGTGCCTGGAGTTATAGCGGGGGCTTTTCCTACAATGAGCAGTTCTTC
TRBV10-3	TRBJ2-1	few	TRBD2	CAISEKLAGAYNEQFF	TGTGCCATCAGTGAGAAACTAGCGGGAGCCTACAATGAGCAGTTCTTC
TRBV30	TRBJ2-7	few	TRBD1	CAWSARQGFHEQYF	TGTGCCTGGAGTGCTCGACAGGGGTTCCACGAGCAGTACTTC
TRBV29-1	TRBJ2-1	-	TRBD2	CSARTSGAEQLF	TGCAGCGCCAGGACTAGCGGGGCTGAGCAGCTCTTC
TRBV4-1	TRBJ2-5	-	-	CASSQGGSQETQYF	TGCGCCAGCAGCCAAGGAGGGAGCCAAGAGACCCAGTACTTC
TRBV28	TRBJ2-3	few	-	CASSLPGQHLDTQYF	TGTGCCAGCAGTTTACCTGGACAGCATCTAGATACGCAGTATTTT
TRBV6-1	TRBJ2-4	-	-	CASSARDGAGRAKNIQYF	TGTGCCAGCAGTGCGAGGGATGGGGCAGGGAGGGCCAAAAACATTCAGTACTTC